This TCR beta chain was documented in a study of blood T cell repertoires in COVID-19. Study context: Samples representing acute and convalescent COVID-19 were sourced from the United States, Italy and Spain. In each case, the material was cDNA or gDNA derived from T cells, B-cell-depleted T cells, or PBMCs.

Produced via immunoSEQ multiplex PCR; TCRdb's table is partial and in-frame only. The data contain about 260,000 clones, over 75% of them seen just once; the ten biggest clones take up 2% to 2.5%. The germline V gene has CDR1 LNHDA and CDR2 SQIVND (reference sequence). V lost 5 bases, J lost 5 bases, and 5 bases stayed unmatched. The CDR3 is 14 residues long. The sequence came from a woman aged 45-65 years with acute or convalescent COVID-19. Specimen: peripheral blood. The chain couples TRBV19 to TRBJ1-1, with 10 nucleotides matching TRBD1. The DNA of the CDR3 is TGTGCCAGTAGTGCGGACAGGGGGAGAACTGAAGCTTTCTTT. This encodes CASSADRGRTEAFF.